This entry lists 8 T cell receptor beta chains sequenced from one sample in a study of cytomegalovirus exposure and HLA in healthy donors. With 60 Vbeta and 13 Jbeta primers, the PCR was carried out. Here immunoSEQ multiplex PCR was the method, and the copy in TCRdb shows in-frame clones only, minus some. Altogether some 190,000 clones are present, about 85% being singletons, with the ten largest covering 1.3% to 1.5%. Specimen: PBMCs. These receptors came from a girl between 5 and 17 years old in good health and CMV-seropositive.

The chain has TRBV6-1 and TRBJ1-5, with 9 bases identical to TRBD1. The J segment lost 6 bases and the V segment lost 2 bases, leaving 11 bases of the junction unmatched. Germline V gives CDR1 MNHNS, CDR2 SASEGT. This CDR3 spans 17 amino acids. This CDR3 is CASSEYGTGRAPQPQHF. DNA of the CDR3: TGTGCCAGCAGTGAATACGGGACAGGGCGGGCACCTCAGCCCCAGCATTTT.

This rearrangement joins TRBV6-1 to TRBJ1-5, with 7 bases lining up with TRBD1. The V segment lost 2 bases and the J segment 3 bases; nucleotides outside the gene matches: 7. Germline V CDR1 and CDR2: MNHNS, SASEGT. The CDR3 is 16 residues long. CDR3 residues: CASSERRGGSNQPQHF. In DNA form, the CDR3 reads TGTGCCAGCAGTGAAAGGAGAGGGGGCTCCAATCAGCCCCAGCATTTT.

The V call is TRBV9, the J call TRBJ2-1; possible D gene TRBD2, 5 bases. Germline V gene sequence: CDR1 SGDLS, CDR2 YYNGEE. V lost 0 bases and J 3 bases, leaving 10 bases between the germline ends. This CDR3 spans 15 amino acids. For the CDR3, the DNA is TGTGCCAGCAGCGTAGTAGAGGGTAGCTACAATGAGCAGTTCTTC. Its translation: CASSVVEGSYNEQFF.

In the case of this clone: The junction does not match germline at one end; this may be a read error. The genes are TRBV4-1 and TRBJ2-7; the D gene is possibly TRBD2 (5 bases). Germline CDR1 is MGHRA and CDR2 is YSYEKL. CDR3 length: 14 amino acids. CDR3 region: CASSQDSGLPHEDF. CDR3 DNA sequence: TGCGCCAGCAGCCAGGATTCAGGACTGCCCCATGAGGACTTC.

The CDR3 DNA sequence: TGTGCCATCAGGCCCGGGACAGGGGGTTCCGGCTACACCTTC. Amino acid sequence: CAIRPGTGGSGYTF. This chain connects TRBV10-3 to TRBJ1-2; 11 bases map to TRBD1. The V segment lost 6 bases and the J segment 8 bases; nucleotides outside the gene matches: 8. CDR1 is ENHRY and CDR2 is SYGVKD in the germline V gene. The CDR3 consists of 14 residues.

This chain joins TRBV7-9 and TRBJ2-7, with 7 bases matching TRBD2. CDR1 and CDR2 (germline): SEHNR, FQNEAQ (reference sequence). This CDR3 comprises 17 residues. The trim removed 3 bases at V and 4 bases at J, leaving 15 bases unmatched. In DNA form, the CDR3 reads TGTGCCAGCAGCTTCCGGGTCGGCGGGAGAGACCGGTACGAGCAGTACTTC. Its protein is CASSFRVGGRDRYEQYF.

This rearrangement joins TRBV19 to TRBJ1-2; D perhaps matches TRBD1 (6 bases). V lost 5 bases and J lost 6, with 13 bases in between. Germline loops: CDR1 LNHDA, CDR2 SQIVND (reference sequence). The length of the CDR3 is 13 residues. CDR3 DNA: TGTGCCAGTAGTCCAAGACAGGCAAATGGCTACACCTTC. Its protein is CASSPRQANGYTF. Full variable domain (outside the CDR3, taken from reference TRBV19 and TRBJ1-2): DGGITQSPKYLFRKEGQNVTLSCEQNLNHDAMYWYRQDPGQGLRLIYYSQIVNDFQKGDIAEGYSVSREKKESFPLTVTSAQKNPTAFYLCASSPRQANGYTFGSGTRLTVV.

This clone appeared a few times. The chain uses TRBV7-2 and TRBJ2-1; no clear D gene. Germline values: CDR1 SGHTA, CDR2 FQGNSA. The CDR3 consists of 13 residues. The ends were cut back, 2 bases at V and 10 bases at J, with 12 bases in the middle. Here the CDR3 reads CASSLSLEREQFF. The CDR3 nucleotides are TGTGCCAGCAGCTTATCTCTGGAGCGCGAGCAGTTCTTC.